This TCR beta chain was captured in a study of graft-versus-host responses after intestinal transplantation. Measured with immunoSEQ multiplex PCR; TCRdb has only the in-frame clones, and not every one. The data contain some 150,000 clones, 80% to 95% of them singletons. Germline V gene sequence: CDR1 SGHTA, CDR2 FQGNSA. V dropped 2 bases and J dropped 5 bases, with 6 bases sitting between them. The CDR3 loop spans 12 amino acids. This clone came up once. What it recognizes is unknown. The rearrangement uses TRBV7-2 and TRBJ2-5; D is uncertain. This receptor was obtained from a human donor who received an intestinal transplant. The sample consisted of unstimulated CD4+ T cells sorted from spleen or lymph node cells, taken before intestinal transplant. In nucleotides, the CDR3 is TGTGCCAGCAGCTTAATCTCCGAGACCCAGTACTTC. The encoded protein is CASSLISETQYF.